This is a list of T cell receptor beta chains from one sample in a study of blood T cells in healthy people across ages. A single record per CDR3 protein comes from TCRdb applying MiXCR to the 5' RACE reads. There are about 1.5 million distinct CDR3 sequences in the sample; roughly 40% occur only once, and under 8% lies in the top ten. Sequences were obtained from blood. These receptors were collected from a woman aged 18 to 35 in good health. Each CDR3 is given with its conserved first and last residue. Fields, in order: V gene, D gene, CDR3 protein. The D gene is left open where the match is weak.

>TRBV5-1|.
CASSLGLGTDETQYF
>TRBV4-1|.
CASSQVREGEAFF
>TRBV15|TRBD1
CATREGQTFYGYTF
>TRBV5-5|.
CASTPPRTDYYGYTF
>TRBV6-1|.
CASSEKAVMWFSTDTQYF
>TRBV3-1|.
CASSQGSRRLASSHEQYF
>TRBV4-1|.
CASSQPRAVTDTQYF
>TRBV6-5|.
CASSGRGANVLTF
>TRBV20-1|.
CSARGQTGGANTEAFF
>TRBV12-3/TRBV12-4|.
CASSHGKWGETQYF
>TRBV6-2/TRBV6-3|TRBD1
CASSRRDSRYTF
>TRBV20-1|.
CSAPTGAGSTDTQYF
>TRBV2|TRBD2
CASQSKGLAARRSYEQYF
>TRBV28|.
CASSAPRGHGYTF
>TRBV20-1|.
CSASPDQPVNTEAFF
>TRBV29-1|.
CSVGTPGDYEQYF
>TRBV6-2/TRBV6-3|.
CASRPQGRGNEQFF
>TRBV6-5|.
CASEQTYSNQPQHF
>TRBV20-1|TRBD2
CSATVQGAGVNEQFF
>TRBV2|.
CASSEGQGPNSPLHF
>TRBV7-9|.
CASSTGKGGYNGQFF
>TRBV12-3/TRBV12-4|.
CASSFTQNEQFF